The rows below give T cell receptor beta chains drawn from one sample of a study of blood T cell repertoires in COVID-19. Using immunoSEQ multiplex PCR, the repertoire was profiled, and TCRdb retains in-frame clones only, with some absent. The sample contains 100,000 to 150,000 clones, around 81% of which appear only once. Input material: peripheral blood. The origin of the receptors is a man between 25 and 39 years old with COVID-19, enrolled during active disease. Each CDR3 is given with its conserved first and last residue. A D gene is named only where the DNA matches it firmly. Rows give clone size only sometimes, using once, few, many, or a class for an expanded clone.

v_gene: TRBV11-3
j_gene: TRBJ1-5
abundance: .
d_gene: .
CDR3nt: TGTGCCAGCAGCTTACAGTTCAATCAGCCCCAGCATTTT
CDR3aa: CASSLQFNQPQHF

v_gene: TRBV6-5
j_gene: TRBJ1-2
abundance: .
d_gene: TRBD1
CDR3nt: TGTGCCAGCAGTCCCGGGAGACAGGGGGGTGGCTACACCTTC
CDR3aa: CASSPGRQGGGYTF

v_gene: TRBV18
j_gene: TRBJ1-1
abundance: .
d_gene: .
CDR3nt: TGTGCCAGCTCACCGGGGGGGAACACTGAAGCTTTCTTT
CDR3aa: CASSPGGNTEAFF

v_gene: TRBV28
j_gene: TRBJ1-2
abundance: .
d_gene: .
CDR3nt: TGTGCCAGCAGTTTTGGGTGGGAGAGGTTAGACTATGGCTACACCTTC
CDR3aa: CASSFGWERLDYGYTF

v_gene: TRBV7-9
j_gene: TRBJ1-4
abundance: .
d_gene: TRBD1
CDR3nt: TGTGCCAGCAGCCGGCAGACAGGGGGCGACGAAAAACTGTTTTTT
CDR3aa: CASSRQTGGDEKLFF

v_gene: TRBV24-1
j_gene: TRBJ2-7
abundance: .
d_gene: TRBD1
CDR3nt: TGTGCCACCAGTGATCTTACAGGGGGACATTCCTACGAGCAGTACTTC
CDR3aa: CATSDLTGGHSYEQYF

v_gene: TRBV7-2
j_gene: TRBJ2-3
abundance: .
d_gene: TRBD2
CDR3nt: TGTGCCAGCCAGCGGGGGGACCGCACAGATACGCAGTATTTT
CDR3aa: CASQRGDRTDTQYF

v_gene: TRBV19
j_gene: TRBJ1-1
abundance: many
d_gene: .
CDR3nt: TGTGCCAGTAGTATGGAGGGGCAGACTGAAGCTTTCTTT
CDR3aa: CASSMEGQTEAFF

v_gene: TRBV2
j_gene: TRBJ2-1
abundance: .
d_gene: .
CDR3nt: TGTGCCAGCAGTAAGGTCAGGGGCCGCTCCTACAATGAGCAGTTCTTC
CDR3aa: CASSKVRGRSYNEQFF

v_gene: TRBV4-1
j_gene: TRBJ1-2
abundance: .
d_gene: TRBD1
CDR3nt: TGCGCCAGCAGCCTACCGGGGACAGGGGGCGATGGCTACACCTTC
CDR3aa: CASSLPGTGGDGYTF